This is a list of T cell receptor beta chains from one sample in a study of cytomegalovirus exposure and HLA in healthy donors. Sequenced by immunoSEQ multiplex PCR; TCRdb stores in-frame clones only, minus some. There are under 200,000 clones in the sample; 68% occur only once, and less than 1.5% lies in the top ten. Sequencing input: PBMCs. Every receptor here comes from a man aged 50 to 60 in good health and CMV-seronegative. CDR3s include the opening cysteine and the closing phenylalanine or tryptophan. Each record gives: clone size, D gene, V gene, J gene, CDR3 protein, CDR3 DNA. D genes are given only for firm matches. Not all rows give a size; the values are once, few, many and, for expanded clones, a class.

few	-	TRBV10-1	TRBJ2-7	CASSKTGLYEQYF	TGCGCCAGCAGTAAAACAGGGTTGTACGAGCAGTACTTC
-	TRBD1	TRBV6-4	TRBJ1-6	CASRKGYGQGVPSPLHF	TGTGCCAGCAGGAAGGGGTATGGACAGGGGGTTCCTTCACCCCTCCACTTT
-	-	TRBV7-2	TRBJ2-7	CASSLGVDRSQEQYF	TGTGCCAGCAGCTTAGGGGTAGACAGGTCTCAGGAGCAGTACTTC
few	-	TRBV6-5	TRBJ2-2	CASSGLRDTGELFF	TGTGCCAGCAGTGGCCTCAGGGACACCGGGGAGCTGTTTTTT
-	-	TRBV7-2	TRBJ2-2	CASSLWRAGELFF	TGTGCCAGCAGCTTATGGAGGGCCGGGGAGCTGTTTTTT
-	TRBD1	TRBV27	TRBJ2-3	CASSRGRTGDWTDTQYF	TGTGCCAGCAGTAGAGGGAGAACAGGGGATTGGACAGATACGCAGTATTTT
-	-	TRBV7-9	TRBJ1-1	CASSLKGDFEAFF	TGTGCCAGCAGCCTTAAGGGAGACTTTGAAGCTTTCTTT
-	-	TRBV5-1	TRBJ2-2	CASSLTANTGELFF	TGCGCCAGCAGCCTGACAGCGAACACCGGGGAGCTGTTTTTT
-	-	TRBV18	TRBJ1-2	CASSPGTRDGYTF	TGTGCCAGCTCACCCGGTACCAGGGATGGCTACACCTTC
-	TRBD1	TRBV19	TRBJ1-5	CASSIYGDSSNQPQHF	TGTGCCAGTAGTATTTATGGGGACAGTAGCAATCAGCCCCAGCATTTT
-	TRBD2	TRBV5-1	TRBJ2-3	CASSLGVPGGDTQYF	TGCGCCAGCAGCTTGGGCGTACCGGGGGGAGATACGCAGTATTTT
-	-	TRBV6-5	TRBJ1-2	CASSYEQGRGYTF	TGTGCCAGCAGTTACGAGCAGGGTCGTGGCTACACCTTC
-	-	TRBV4-2	TRBJ1-5	CASSQDRQANQPQHF	TGTGCCAGCAGCCAAGATAGACAGGCGAATCAGCCCCAGCATTTT
-	TRBD1	TRBV10-3	TRBJ1-2	CAISNPGTGAGYTF	TGTGCCATCAGTAATCCCGGGACAGGGGCCGGCTACACCTTC
-	TRBD1	TRBV28	TRBJ1-1	CASSRTGRERVTEAFF	TGTGCCAGCAGTCGGACAGGACGAGAACGGGTCACTGAAGCTTTCTTT
-	TRBD1	TRBV5-1	TRBJ2-3	CASSPGQGKTDTQYF	TGCGCCAGCAGCCCGGGACAGGGAAAGACAGATACGCAGTATTTT
few	-	TRBV21-1	TRBJ1-5	CASSKEGATGSRGNQPQHF	TGTGCCAGCAGCAAAGAGGGGGCGACAGGGAGCAGAGGCAATCAGCCCCAGCATTTT
-	TRBD2	TRBV7-7	TRBJ2-2	CASSAGLAGGPGTGELFF	TGTGCCAGCAGCGCGGGACTAGCGGGGGGGCCGGGAACCGGGGAGCTGTTTTTT
few	-	TRBV5-8	TRBJ1-2	CASSLDRGWSYGYTF	TGTGCCAGCAGCTTGGATCGGGGATGGAGCTATGGCTACACCTTC
-	-	TRBV28	TRBJ2-7	CASSLSTYEQYF	TGTGCCAGCAGTTTGAGCACCTACGAGCAGTACTTC
-	TRBD1	TRBV4-3	TRBJ1-2	CASSQAPQGVGGYTF	TGCGCCAGCAGCCAAGCTCCACAGGGGGTAGGTGGCTACACCTTC
once	-	TRBV28	TRBJ2-3	CASMERPTGTQYF	TGTGCCAGCATGGAGCGGCCCACGGGTACGCAGTATTTT
-	TRBD1	TRBV5-4	TRBJ2-1	CASSAMGQGYNEQFF	TGTGCCAGCAGCGCGATGGGACAGGGGTACAATGAGCAGTTCTTC
-	-	TRBV6-1	TRBJ2-3	CASRNRVSSTDTQYF	TGTGCCAGCAGGAACAGGGTATCTAGCACAGATACGCAGTATTTT